Listed below are T cell receptor beta chains from one sample, sequenced in a study of control samples from healthy donors and cancer patients. The repertoire was sequenced with immunoSEQ multiplex PCR; TCRdb's copy has only in-frame clones and lacks some. The sample lists around 90,000 clones; more than 70% were seen once. Sequenced sample: blood. These receptor sequences come from a woman in her 40s in good health. CDR3s include the opening cysteine and the closing phenylalanine or tryptophan. A D gene is named only where the DNA matches it firmly. The listing skips clone size in some rows; elsewhere it reads once, few, many or a size class.

d_gene: -
v_gene: TRBV7-2
j_gene: TRBJ1-1
len: 13
abundance: -
CDR3nt: TGTGCCAGCTCCTGGGTCGCGAACACTGAAGCTTTCTTT
CDR3aa: CASSWVANTEAFF

d_gene: -
v_gene: TRBV5-4
j_gene: TRBJ1-2
len: 13
abundance: -
CDR3nt: TGTGCCAGCAGCTCCTCAGGGGCGGGTGGCTACACCTTC
CDR3aa: CASSSSGAGGYTF

d_gene: TRBD1
v_gene: TRBV15
j_gene: TRBJ1-2
len: 14
abundance: -
CDR3nt: TGTGCCACCAGCAGAGATCAGGGACAGCATGGCTACACCTTC
CDR3aa: CATSRDQGQHGYTF

d_gene: -
v_gene: TRBV7-8
j_gene: TRBJ1-1
len: 15
abundance: -
CDR3nt: TGTGCCAGCAGCTGGGGAGTGGGGAGAGGCACTGAAGCTTTCTTT
CDR3aa: CASSWGVGRGTEAFF

d_gene: -
v_gene: TRBV29-1
j_gene: TRBJ1-2
len: 8
abundance: -
CDR3nt: TGCAGCGTTGACGGCTACACCTTC
CDR3aa: CSVDGYTF

d_gene: -
v_gene: TRBV29-1
j_gene: TRBJ2-2
len: 18
abundance: -
CDR3nt: TGCAGCGTTAAAAGGGGAATGTGGGGGCGGAGGTTAGCCGGGGAGCTGTTTTTT
CDR3aa: CSVKRGMWGRRLAGELFF

d_gene: -
v_gene: TRBV30
j_gene: TRBJ2-5
len: 16
abundance: -
CDR3nt: TGTGCCTGGAGTGTATCCCCGGCCAGGTGGCAAGAGACCCAGTACTTC
CDR3aa: CAWSVSPARWQETQYF

d_gene: TRBD1
v_gene: TRBV19
j_gene: TRBJ1-3
len: 17
abundance: -
CDR3nt: TGTGCCAGTAGTATAGACTTAGGGACAGGCTCTGGAAACACCATATATTTT
CDR3aa: CASSIDLGTGSGNTIYF

d_gene: -
v_gene: TRBV30
j_gene: TRBJ1-5
len: 13
abundance: -
CDR3nt: TGTGCCGGAACCTGGGGAGGGGTTTTGGCCCAGCATTTT
CDR3aa: CAGTWGGVLAQHF

d_gene: TRBD2
v_gene: TRBV30
j_gene: TRBJ2-3
len: 15
abundance: once
CDR3nt: TGTGCCTGGAGTGTAGCAGCGGGGAGCATAGATACGCAGTATTTT
CDR3aa: CAWSVAAGSIDTQYF

d_gene: -
v_gene: TRBV6-5
j_gene: TRBJ1-6
len: 16
abundance: -
CDR3nt: TGTGCCAGCAGTTACGGGGGTCACAATTATAATTCACCCCTCCACTTT
CDR3aa: CASSYGGHNYNSPLHF

d_gene: TRBD1
v_gene: TRBV3-1/TRBV3-2
j_gene: TRBJ2-7
len: 19
abundance: -
CDR3nt: TGTGCCAGCAGCAACCGGGACAGGGTATTAATCAATTCGGTCTACGAGCAGTACTTC
CDR3aa: CASSNRDRVLINSVYEQYF

d_gene: -
v_gene: TRBV12-3/TRBV12-4
j_gene: TRBJ1-1
len: 13
abundance: few
CDR3nt: TGTGCCAGCAGCAAGGGTGGAAACACTGAAGCTTTCTTT
CDR3aa: CASSKGGNTEAFF

d_gene: -
v_gene: TRBV4-1
j_gene: TRBJ2-7
len: 13
abundance: many
CDR3nt: TGCGCCAGCAGCCAAGATCGGAATTCCGAGCAGTACTTC
CDR3aa: CASSQDRNSEQYF

d_gene: -
v_gene: TRBV29-1
j_gene: TRBJ2-7
len: 12
abundance: -
CDR3nt: TGCAGCGTGTCAAGTGGTTACTACGAGCAGTACTTC
CDR3aa: CSVSSGYYEQYF

d_gene: -
v_gene: TRBV18
j_gene: TRBJ2-3
len: 17
abundance: once
CDR3nt: TGTGCCAGCTCATTTGAGGCGCGCGGGGGCCCCACAGATACGCAGTATTTT
CDR3aa: CASSFEARGGPTDTQYF

d_gene: TRBD1
v_gene: TRBV6-1
j_gene: TRBJ1-4
len: 15
abundance: -
CDR3nt: TGTGCCAGCAGTGAGTCGTGGACAGGGAATGAAAAACTGTTTTTT
CDR3aa: CASSESWTGNEKLFF

d_gene: TRBD1
v_gene: TRBV7-9
j_gene: TRBJ1-4
len: 15
abundance: -
CDR3nt: TGTGCCAGCAGCACCCGGACAGGCCAGAATGAAAAACTGTTTTTT
CDR3aa: CASSTRTGQNEKLFF

d_gene: -
v_gene: TRBV2
j_gene: TRBJ1-2
len: 14
abundance: -
CDR3nt: TGTGCCAGCAAATCCAGGGACTCTAACTATGGCTACACCTTC
CDR3aa: CASKSRDSNYGYTF

d_gene: -
v_gene: TRBV25-1
j_gene: TRBJ2-3
len: 14
abundance: -
CDR3nt: TGTGCCAGCAATGAGGGCACTAGCACAGATACGCAGTATTTT
CDR3aa: CASNEGTSTDTQYF

d_gene: -
v_gene: TRBV10-3
j_gene: TRBJ1-4
len: 16
abundance: -
CDR3nt: TGTGCCATCAGTGAGTCGGATAGTGGGGGGCGTGAAAAACTGTTTTTT
CDR3aa: CAISESDSGGREKLFF

d_gene: -
v_gene: TRBV30
j_gene: TRBJ2-7
len: 15
abundance: -
CDR3nt: TGTGCCTGGAGTCCCGGGGGCCCATACTCCTACGAGCAGTACTTC
CDR3aa: CAWSPGGPYSYEQYF

d_gene: TRBD1
v_gene: TRBV6-4
j_gene: TRBJ1-1
len: 16
abundance: -
CDR3nt: TGTGCCAGCAGTGACTCTTCTCGGACAGGAAACACTGAAGCTTTCTTT
CDR3aa: CASSDSSRTGNTEAFF

d_gene: TRBD2
v_gene: TRBV6-2/TRBV6-3
j_gene: TRBJ2-3
len: 16
abundance: -
CDR3nt: TGTGCCAGCAGTTTCATAGCTCTAGCGGGCACAGATACGCAGTATTTT
CDR3aa: CASSFIALAGTDTQYF

d_gene: -
v_gene: TRBV3-1/TRBV3-2
j_gene: TRBJ1-6
len: 14
abundance: -
CDR3nt: TGTGCCAGCAGCCAAGAGACAAGGAGGGCACCCCTCCACTTT
CDR3aa: CASSQETRRAPLHF

d_gene: -
v_gene: TRBV3-1/TRBV3-2
j_gene: TRBJ2-2
len: 17
abundance: -
CDR3nt: TGTGCCAGCAGCCCCTCCGGGGGGCGGGGGAGTCTGGGGGAGCTGTTTTTT
CDR3aa: CASSPSGGRGSLGELFF

d_gene: -
v_gene: TRBV7-9
j_gene: TRBJ1-2
len: 14
abundance: once
CDR3nt: TGTGCCAGCAGCTTAGCGCCTCAGAACTATGGCTACACCTTC
CDR3aa: CASSLAPQNYGYTF

d_gene: -
v_gene: TRBV13
j_gene: TRBJ2-4
len: 15
abundance: -
CDR3nt: TGTGCCAGCAGCTTTGGAGGGGCAGCCCGAAACATTCAGTACTTC
CDR3aa: CASSFGGAARNIQYF

d_gene: -
v_gene: TRBV11-3
j_gene: TRBJ1-1
len: 14
abundance: -
CDR3nt: TGTGCCAGCAGCTTTCCATTGGGGAACACTGAAGCTTTCTTT
CDR3aa: CASSFPLGNTEAFF

d_gene: TRBD1
v_gene: TRBV29-1
j_gene: TRBJ2-7
len: 14
abundance: -
CDR3nt: TGCAGCGTTGAAGGGGACAGGGGTAACAACGAGCAGTACTTC
CDR3aa: CSVEGDRGNNEQYF

d_gene: TRBD1
v_gene: TRBV6-2/TRBV6-3
j_gene: TRBJ2-7
len: 17
abundance: -
CDR3nt: TGTGCCAGCAGTTACCGGAAGGGACAGCCCAGCTCCTTGGAGCAGTACTTC
CDR3aa: CASSYRKGQPSSLEQYF

d_gene: -
v_gene: TRBV27
j_gene: TRBJ1-2
len: 14
abundance: -
CDR3nt: TGTGCCAGCAGTTTATTTAGGGGACACTATGGCTACACCTTC
CDR3aa: CASSLFRGHYGYTF

d_gene: TRBD1
v_gene: TRBV5-1
j_gene: TRBJ2-7
len: 17
abundance: -
CDR3nt: TGCGCCAGCAGCTCCCCTACCCGGACAGGGGGTATCTACGAGCAGTACTTC
CDR3aa: CASSSPTRTGGIYEQYF

d_gene: -
v_gene: TRBV6-2/TRBV6-3
j_gene: TRBJ2-2
len: 13
abundance: -
CDR3nt: TGTGCCAGCAGTCCGGGATTCACCGGGGAGCTGTTTTTT
CDR3aa: CASSPGFTGELFF

d_gene: -
v_gene: TRBV19
j_gene: TRBJ2-1
len: 16
abundance: -
CDR3nt: TGTGCCAGTAGCCCCCTCCGCCCGAGCTCCTACAATGAGCAGTTCTTC
CDR3aa: CASSPLRPSSYNEQFF

d_gene: -
v_gene: TRBV5-1
j_gene: TRBJ1-4
len: 14
abundance: -
CDR3nt: TGCGCCAGCAGCTTGGGGACGACCCCCGAAAAACTGTTTTTT
CDR3aa: CASSLGTTPEKLFF

d_gene: TRBD1
v_gene: TRBV20-1
j_gene: TRBJ1-1
len: 15
abundance: -
CDR3nt: TGCAGTGCTAGTTTCGCGGCAGGGGGCAACACTGAAGCTTTCTTT
CDR3aa: CSASFAAGGNTEAFF

d_gene: -
v_gene: TRBV6-5
j_gene: TRBJ1-1
len: 15
abundance: -
CDR3nt: TGTGCCAGCAGAAGGACGGTGTTTATGAACACTGAAGCTTTCTTT
CDR3aa: CASRRTVFMNTEAFF

d_gene: TRBD2
v_gene: TRBV13
j_gene: TRBJ2-5
len: 16
abundance: -
CDR3nt: TGTGCCAGCAGCTTAGTGGTCGGGGGGGCCCGGGAGACCCAGTACTTC
CDR3aa: CASSLVVGGARETQYF

d_gene: -
v_gene: TRBV5-1
j_gene: TRBJ2-1
len: 15
abundance: -
CDR3nt: TGCGCCAGCAGCTTGGTGGGAGTTGCCTACAATGAGCAGTTCTTC
CDR3aa: CASSLVGVAYNEQFF

d_gene: -
v_gene: TRBV5-5
j_gene: TRBJ1-1
len: 14
abundance: -
CDR3nt: TGTGCCAGCAGCGTGGACAGTACGAACACTGAAGCTTTCTTT
CDR3aa: CASSVDSTNTEAFF